This T cell receptor beta chain appears in the sequencing data of a study of T cell responses to AZD1222 COVID-19 vaccine. Sequencing was performed with immunoSEQ multiplex PCR; in TCRdb, only in-frame clones are kept and a portion is missing. Of some 120,000 clones in the sample, roughly 85% are singletons; the top ten hold 3.5% to 5.5%. The CDR3 covers 15 residues. V trimming: 5 bases; J trimming: 1 base; junction bases outside the gene matches: 6. Germline values: CDR1 MNHEY, CDR2 SVGAGI. This TCR was sampled from an adult who received the AZD1222 COVID-19 vaccine. This chain joins TRBV6-5 and TRBJ2-3; TRBD1 aligns across 7 bases. The specimen was peripheral blood, collected 28 days after the second AZD1222 dose. The CDR3 reads CASSSPGTGTDTQYF. The CDR3 DNA reads TGTGCCAGCAGTAGTCCCGGGACAGGCACAGATACGCAGTATTTT.